Listed below are T cell receptor beta chains from one sample, sequenced in a study of response to subunit inactivated influenza vaccine. MiXCR was run by TCRdb on the RT-PCR reads, yielding one entry per CDR3 protein. Found here are approximately 500,000 distinct CDR3 sequences, 10% to 15% of them singletons; the top ten hold approximately 14%. This sample comprised PBMCs from blood, obtained 45 days after vaccination. These receptors originate from a man in his fifties who received an inactivated influenza vaccine. The CDR3 runs from the conserved cysteine through the conserved F or W. The order of the fields is D gene, clone size, J gene, V gene, CDR3 DNA, CDR3 protein. The D gene is left open where the match is weak. Not all rows give a size; the values are once, few, many and, for expanded clones, a class.

>-|few|TRBJ1-4|TRBV30
TGTGCCGGGGCAGGGGATTCTGAAAAACTGTTTTTT
CAGAGDSEKLFF
>-|few|TRBJ2-1|TRBV3-1
TGTGCCAGCAGCCAAGGAGCGGGTTGGTCCTACAATGAGCAGTTCTTC
CASSQGAGWSYNEQFF
>-|-|TRBJ2-7|TRBV4-3
TGCGCCAGCAGCCAAGAGTCTAGCAGCTCCTACGAGCAGTACTTC
CASSQESSSSYEQYF
>-|few|TRBJ2-1|TRBV4-3
TGCGCCAGCAGCCAAGTTGCATCTAGCTCCTACAATGAGCAGTTCTTC
CASSQVASSSYNEQFF
>-|many|TRBJ1-4|TRBV29-1
TGCAGCGTTGAGCCTGAGAATGAAAAACTGTTTTTT
CSVEPENEKLFF
>-|few|TRBJ1-2|TRBV5-1
TGCGCCAGCAGCAAAATGCCGGGACAAGGCCTTTCCCTTGGCTACACCTTC
CASSKMPGQGLSLGYTF
>TRBD1|few|TRBJ1-4|TRBV7-2
TGTGCCAGCAGCTTAGGGCAGGGGGCTTGGGAAAAACTGTTTTTT
CASSLGQGAWEKLFF
>TRBD1|few|TRBJ1-2|TRBV6-2/TRBV6-3
TGTGCCAGCAGTTCCCGGGGACAGGGGGCTACCTATGGCTACACCTTC
CASSSRGQGATYGYTF
>-|many|TRBJ1-4|TRBV5-1
TGCGCCAGCAGTTCGGACGGCCGCGGTAATGAAAAACTGTTTTTT
CASSSDGRGNEKLFF
>-|few|TRBJ1-2|TRBV10-3
TGTGCCATCAGTGGGGACGGATCCTATGGCTACACCTTC
CAISGDGSYGYTF
>-|-|TRBJ1-1|TRBV20-1
TGCAGTGCTAGACGCGCAGGGACGAACACTGAAGCTTTCTTT
CSARRAGTNTEAFF
>TRBD2|few|TRBJ2-1|TRBV12-3/TRBV12-4
TGTGCCAGCAGTCACGGGACTAGCGGGATCAATGAGCAGTTCTTC
CASSHGTSGINEQFF
>-|few|TRBJ2-5|TRBV25-1
TGTGCCAGCAAGCTGGGCCACCAAGAGACCCAGTACTTC
CASKLGHQETQYF
>-|-|TRBJ2-3|TRBV25-1
TGTGCCAGCAGTGTTCGGATCACAGATACGCAGTATTTT
CASSVRITDTQYF
>-|few|TRBJ2-5|TRBV7-2
TGTGCCAGCAGCTCGCAGGCGTCTGGAGAGACCCAGTACTTC
CASSSQASGETQYF
>-|few|TRBJ2-3|TRBV29-1
TGCAGCGTTGATGGGCAGGGCACAGATACGCAGTATTTT
CSVDGQGTDTQYF
>TRBD1|many|TRBJ2-6|TRBV18
TGTGCCAGCTCACGGGACAGAACTAACCTTATCTCTGGGGCCAACGTCCTGACTTTC
CASSRDRTNLISGANVLTF
>TRBD1|-|TRBJ2-5|TRBV6-2/TRBV6-3
TGTGCCAGCCTGGACAGGGCGCAGGAGACCCAGTACTTC
CASLDRAQETQYF
>-|-|TRBJ2-7|TRBV20-1
TGCAGTGCTAGATTAGGGGGACACCGCTACGAGCAGTACTTC
CSARLGGHRYEQYF
>-|-|TRBJ1-2|TRBV29-1
TGCAGCGTTGAACCCAGGGGCTCCTATGGCTACACCTTC
CSVEPRGSYGYTF
>-|-|TRBJ2-7|TRBV10-3
TGTGCCATCAGCAAGGACGGCTACGAGCAGTACTTC
CAISKDGYEQYF
>-|few|TRBJ2-6|TRBV20-1
TGCAGTGCTCCTCTCATTGGGGCCAACGTCCTGACTTTC
CSAPLIGANVLTF
>-|-|TRBJ2-3|TRBV20-1
TGCTCCAGGGGGGGGGTTAGCACAGATACGCAGTATTTT
CSRGGVSTDTQYF
>-|many|TRBJ1-1|TRBV6-6
TGTGCCAGCAGCACCGGGTCCCGGGGCACTGAAGCTTTCTTT
CASSTGSRGTEAFF
>-|-|TRBJ2-7|TRBV20-1
TGCAGTGCTAGAGATACCCAGCGGTTCAGCTCCTACGAGCAGTACTTC
CSARDTQRFSSYEQYF
>-|-|TRBJ1-2|TRBV11-2
TGTGCCAGCAGCCTAAAGGGAGGGGCGGGCTATGGCTACACCTTC
CASSLKGGAGYGYTF
>-|-|TRBJ2-2|TRBV20-1
TGCAGTGCTGCATGGCGGGTGGGAACCGGGGAGCTGTTTTTT
CSAAWRVGTGELFF
>-|-|TRBJ1-1|TRBV12-3/TRBV12-4
TGTGCCAGCAGTCCCTGGCTGAGCATGAACACTGAAGCTTTCTTT
CASSPWLSMNTEAFF
>-|-|TRBJ2-3|TRBV5-1
TGCGCCAGCAGCTTGGGCGACCCCGCAGATACGCAGTATTTT
CASSLGDPADTQYF
>-|few|TRBJ2-7|TRBV10-3
TGTGCCAGCCACCGGGACACCGGCCACGAGCAGTACTTC
CASHRDTGHEQYF
>-|many|TRBJ1-6|TRBV12-3/TRBV12-4
TGTGCCAGCAGTCAATACCGGACGGGGGGCCCCCTCCACTTT
CASSQYRTGGPLHF
>TRBD1|-|TRBJ2-7|TRBV20-1
TGCAGTGCTCAAGTTAGGGGGCGCCCCTACGAGCAGTACTTC
CSAQVRGRPYEQYF
>-|-|TRBJ1-5|TRBV4-1
TGCGCCAGCAGCCAGGGGCAGGGTATTGGCAATCAGCCCCAGCATTTT
CASSQGQGIGNQPQHF
>-|-|TRBJ2-5|TRBV5-1
TGCGCCAGCAGCTTGATGGCGTGGGAGACCCAGTACTTC
CASSLMAWETQYF
>TRBD1|few|TRBJ2-2|TRBV5-4
TGTGCCAGCAGCCGGACAGGGCGGAGCGGGGAGCTGTTTTTT
CASSRTGRSGELFF
>TRBD1|-|TRBJ1-2|TRBV11-2
TGTGCCAGCAGCCCAGGGGGACAGGGTCATGGCTACACCTTC
CASSPGGQGHGYTF
>-|few|TRBJ2-1|TRBV7-6
TGTGCCAGCAGCTTAGTGTCCAGCTCCTACAATGAGCAGTTCTTC
CASSLVSSSYNEQFF
>TRBD2|few|TRBJ2-1|TRBV5-1
TGCGCCAGCAGCCAGAGACTAGCGGGACCCTACAATGAGCAGTTCTTC
CASSQRLAGPYNEQFF
>-|-|TRBJ2-5|TRBV5-4
TGTGCCAGCAGCGCGTCGACTGAAGAGACCCAGTACTTC
CASSASTEETQYF
>-|-|TRBJ2-7|TRBV10-2
TGCGCCAGCGGTGAGTCGGGAAGTTCGTACGAGCAGTACTTC
CASGESGSSYEQYF
>TRBD2|few|TRBJ2-3|TRBV5-1
TGCGCCAGCAGCTTGGCGCGGGGGGGCCGCACGCAGTATTTT
CASSLARGGRTQYF
>TRBD2|few|TRBJ2-5|TRBV4-1
TGCGCCAGCAGCCAAGTGGGAGGGGCCGTAAGAGAGACCCAGTACTTC
CASSQVGGAVRETQYF
>-|-|TRBJ2-7|TRBV5-5
TGTGCCAGCAGCTTGATAATGGGGGGCACCTACGAGCAGTACTTC
CASSLIMGGTYEQYF
>TRBD1|-|TRBJ2-1|TRBV18
TGTGCCAGCTCACTGAGACAGGGGGCAGGCAATGAGCAGTTCTTC
CASSLRQGAGNEQFF
>-|many|TRBJ2-2|TRBV11-1
TGTGCCAGCCTACGGGGAGAGTTCGGACACCCGAACACCGGGGAGCTGTTTTTT
CASLRGEFGHPNTGELFF
>-|few|TRBJ1-2|TRBV29-1
TGCAGCGTGGACATTGTAGGGTTCTCCACGGGAGGCTACACCTTC
CSVDIVGFSTGGYTF
>-|few|TRBJ2-7|TRBV2
TGTGCCAGCAGTGACTCACAGGTCTTGGTTGGGCAGTACTTC
CASSDSQVLVGQYF
>-|-|TRBJ2-3|TRBV20-1
TGCAGTGCTAGAGTATTCGTGAGCACAGATACGCAGTATTTT
CSARVFVSTDTQYF
>TRBD2|-|TRBJ2-5|TRBV5-5
TGTGCCAGCAGCATACGACTAGCGGGGGGGCCAGTGACCCAGTACTTC
CASSIRLAGGPVTQYF
>-|-|TRBJ2-5|TRBV4-1
TGCGCCAGCAGCCAAGATTGGGCAGAGGAGGAGACCCAGCACTTC
CASSQDWAEEETQHF
>-|few|TRBJ1-1|TRBV20-1
TGCAGTGCTAGGAAAGGGGCGGGGAACACTGAAGCTTTCTTT
CSARKGAGNTEAFF
>-|-|TRBJ2-5|TRBV5-1
TGCGCCAGCAGCGTGGTGGCATCGCAAGAGACCCAGTACTTC
CASSVVASQETQYF
>-|-|TRBJ2-3|TRBV7-2
TGTGCCAGCAGCTTAGGACTCGACTACCTTTACACAGATACGCAGTATTTT
CASSLGLDYLYTDTQYF
>-|-|TRBJ1-1|TRBV12-3/TRBV12-4
TGTGCCAGCAGCCCCATCGCTGGGGCGGCCACTGAAGCTTTCTTT
CASSPIAGAATEAFF